This TCR beta chain was sequenced for a study of molecular identifiers for immune sequencing clone quantification. The study's findings and limits: Clone sizes could be underestimated for highly expanded clones when identical TCR molecules share a barcode.

TCRdb redid the calling of the PCR reads with MiXCR, one entry per CDR3 protein. The sample has about half a million distinct CDR3 sequences, 20% to 25% seen once. There are many counts of this clonotype. Its cognate antigen is unknown. Naive CD8 T cell sorting was performed on the CD8+CD4-CCR7+CD45RA+ phenotype. The CDR3 runs 14 residues. The V and J ends lost 4 bases and 5 bases, in that order; junction bases with no gene match: 5. CDR1 is MNHNY, CDR2 SVGAGI, per germline (reference sequence). This chain links TRBV6-6 with TRBJ2-5, with 9 bases fitting TRBD1. Sample: naive CD8+ T cells from blood, with Jurkat cell RNA spiked in. Subset denoted: FACS-sorted CD8+CD4-CCR7+CD45RA+ naive T cells. This TCR came from a human donor in good health. Some libraries in this study had Jurkat cell RNA spiked in. CDR3 amino acids: CASSLQGAGETQYF. CDR3 DNA sequence: TGTGCCAGCAGTTTACAGGGGGCGGGTGAGACCCAGTACTTC.